Each of the 20 T cell receptor beta chains below was sequenced from the same sample in a study of blood T cell repertoires in COVID-19. Generated by immunoSEQ multiplex PCR, the TCRdb table keeps only in-frame clones and is missing some. The sample contains hundreds of thousands of clones, about nine tenths of which appear only once. The sample was PBMCs or T cells enriched from blood (not recorded which). These TCRs come from a young woman who had recovered from COVID-19.

The V and J genes are TRBV10-3 and TRBJ2-1; TRBD1 agrees at 9 bases. CDR1 ENHRY and CDR2 SYGVKD come from the germline V gene. The CDR3 loop spans 15 amino acids. Unmatched junction bases numbered 3, after V lost 6 bases and J lost 0 bases. CDR3 amino acids: CAISRGQGSYNEQFF. In nucleotides, the CDR3 is TGTGCCATCAGCCGGGGACAGGGCTCCTACAATGAGCAGTTCTTC.

The V and J genes are TRBV5-1 and TRBJ2-5; 8 positions agree with TRBD1. The V gene end was trimmed by 3 bases and the J gene end by 2 bases; junction bases not matched to a gene: 0. The CDR3 totals 13 residues. Germline V CDR1 and CDR2: SGHRS, YFSETQ. The CDR3 loop is CASSWTGQETQYF. CDR3 sequence (DNA): TGCGCCAGCAGCTGGACAGGGCAAGAGACCCAGTACTTC.

The chain uses TRBV18 and TRBJ2-6; D possibly corresponds to TRBD1 (6 bases). Trimming took 2 bases from V and 0 from J, leaving 14 bases between them. This CDR3 region has 18 residues. Looked up from germline, CDR1 is KGHSH and CDR2 is LQKENI. This CDR3 reads CASSPFQGSSSGANVLTF. CDR3 coding DNA: TGTGCCAGCTCACCATTTCAGGGGTCGAGCTCTGGGGCCAACGTCCTGACTTTC. Variable domain in full (rest from reference TRBV18 and TRBJ2-6): NAGVMQNPRHLVRRRGQEARLRCSPMKGHSHVYWYRQLPEEGLKFMVYLQKENIIDESGMPKERFSAEFPKEGPSILRIQQVVRGDSAAYFCASSPFQGSSSGANVLTFGAGSRLTVL.

The chain is built from TRBV9 and TRBJ2-2; the D gene is possibly TRBD2 (5 bases). Germline-derived CDR1 and CDR2 are SGDLS and YYNGEE. The length of the CDR3 is 15 residues. With 0 bases removed from V and 6 bases from J, the gap between germline ends came to 12 bases. The CDR3 region has the DNA TGTGCCAGCAGCGTAGAAGGCCTCGGGGCCGGGGAGCTGTTTTTT. Its translation: CASSVEGLGAGELFF.

This chain joins TRBV20-1 and TRBJ2-3; a weak D match, TRBD2 (6 bases). This CDR3 is 15 amino acids long. Germline CDR1 reads DFQATT; CDR2 reads SNEGSKA (reference sequence). Trimming shortened V by 3 bases and J by 0 bases, and 13 bases separated the two germline ends. CDR3: CSASLRGTSTDTQYF. The CDR3, as DNA: TGCAGTGCTAGTCTGCGCGGGACGAGCACAGATACGCAGTATTTT.

This chain links TRBV28 with TRBJ2-1; 9 nucleotides agree with TRBD2. V lost 3 bases to trimming and J lost 7 bases; unmatched junction nucleotides: 10. Germline V gives CDR1 MDHEN, CDR2 SYDVKM. This CDR3 has 16 residues. The CDR3 protein is CASSFWASGERNEQFF. CDR3 coding DNA: TGTGCCAGCAGTTTCTGGGCTAGCGGGGAACGGAATGAGCAGTTCTTC.

About this clone itself: This same CDR3 is encoded by further DNA sequences in the sample. The CDR3 region has the DNA TGTGCCAGCAGCCGGACAGTGAACACTGAAGCTTTCTTT. Its translation is CASSRTVNTEAFF. The rearrangement uses TRBV6-5 and TRBJ1-1; a weak D match, TRBD1 (6 bases). The CDR3 sequence is 13 residues long. Trimming stripped 6 bases from V and 0 bases from J, with 8 bases between. Germline CDR1 and CDR2: MNHEY and SVGAGI.

The chain employs TRBV28 and TRBJ1-6, with TRBD1 identical over 10 bases. This CDR3 has 16 amino acids. V dropped 6 bases and J dropped 7; count of bases not matched to a gene: 9. The germline gives CDR1 MDHEN, CDR2 SYDVKM. This CDR3 reads CASRSGQGGPNSPLHF. The CDR3 nucleotides read TGTGCCAGCAGATCAGGACAGGGGGGACCCAATTCACCCCTCCACTTT. Drawing the rest from reference TRBV28 and TRBJ1-6, the complete variable domain is DVKVTQSSRYLVKRTGEKVFLECVQDMDHENMFWYRQDPGLGLRLIYFSYDVKMKEKGDIPEGYSVSREKKERFSLILESASTNQTSMYLCASRSGQGGPNSPLHFGNGTRLTVT.

The J gene is TRBJ2-3, the V gene TRBV28; 8 bases map to TRBD2. Germline CDR1 and CDR2: MDHEN and SYDVKM. V was clipped by 4 bases and J by 3 bases; unmatched bases: 6. The CDR3 contains 15 residues. In nucleotides, the CDR3 is TGTGCCAGCAGTTCCAATGGACTAGCTACAGATACGCAGTATTTT. Translation: CASSSNGLATDTQYF.

This clone is judged medium-sized (0.01 to 0.1%). The chain is built from TRBV7-8 and TRBJ1-6; D gene ambiguous. The CDR3 length is 17 residues. Trimming pared 5 bases from V and 0 bases from J, leaving 14 bases between. Germline V gives CDR1 SGHVS, CDR2 FQNEAQ. This chain's CDR3 is CASSEGVLSSYNSPLHF. The CDR3 DNA sequence: TGTGCCAGCAGCGAGGGAGTACTTAGCTCCTATAATTCACCCCTCCACTTT.

This chain connects TRBV4-3 to TRBJ2-7, with D perhaps matching TRBD1 (6 bases). The CDR3 totals 15 residues. From germline, CDR1 is LGHNA and CDR2 YSLEER. V was shortened by 0 bases and J by 5 bases, with 14 bases between the two germline ends. CDR3 amino acids: CASSQEQRRGNEQYF. The CDR3 DNA reads as TGCGCCAGCAGCCAAGAGCAGCGAAGGGGGAACGAGCAGTACTTC.

The chain employs TRBV24-1 and TRBJ2-3; 8 positions match TRBD1. Germline V gene sequence: CDR1 KGHDR, CDR2 SFDVKD. The CDR3 has 17 residues. Germline trimming cut 0 bases from V and 0 bases from J; bases unmatched to any gene: 4. This CDR3 reads CATSDLGTGSSTDTQYF. In DNA form, the CDR3 reads TGTGCCACCAGTGATTTGGGGACAGGATCTAGCACAGATACGCAGTATTTT.

The J gene is TRBJ1-1, the V gene TRBV15; D may be TRBD1 (6 bases). Germline V gene sequence: CDR1 LNHNV, CDR2 YYDKDF (reference sequence). The V and J ends lost 3 bases and 4 bases respectively, with 15 bases between them. There are 15 residues in the CDR3. The CDR3 nucleotides read TGTGCCACCAGCAGGGGACAAGACCGAATCACTGAAGCTTTCTTT. Translated: CATSRGQDRITEAFF. Using reference TRBV15 and TRBJ1-1 for the parts outside the CDR3, the full variable domain is DAMVIQNPRYQVTQFGKPVTLSCSQTLNHNVMYWYQQKSSQAPKLLFHYYDKDFNNEADTPDNFQSRRPNTSFCFLDIRSPGLGDTAMYLCATSRGQDRITEAFFGQGTRLTVV.

The chain combines TRBV5-1 with TRBJ1-2; no clear D gene. Germline loops: CDR1 SGHRS, CDR2 YFSETQ. Deletions cut 5 bases from V and 4 bases from J, with 24 bases between. CDR3 size: 17 residues. The chain's CDR3 is CASRISMAATSIYGYTF. The DNA of the CDR3 is TGCGCCAGCAGAATAAGTATGGCAGCGACCTCAATCTATGGCTACACCTTC. The full variable domain, in which reference TRBV5-1 and TRBJ1-2 provide the parts outside the CDR3, is KAGVTQTPRYLIKTRGQQVTLSCSPISGHRSVSWYQQTPGQGLQFLFEYFSETQRNKGNFPGRFSGRQFSNSRSEMNVSTLELGDSALYLCASRISMAATSIYGYTFGSGTRLTVV.

The chain is built from TRBV18 and TRBJ1-6; D is uncertain. The CDR3 consists of 14 residues. V was pared by 4 bases and J by 9 bases, with 13 bases between. Germline lookup yields CDR1 KGHSH and CDR2 LQKENI. Written as DNA, the CDR3 is TGTGCCAGCTCACTACAGCAGGTCGGTTCACCCCTCCACTTT. It yields the protein CASSLQQVGSPLHF.

This chain joins TRBV7-9 and TRBJ1-1, with D perhaps matching TRBD1 (5 bases). V gave up 2 bases and J gave up 6 bases, with 13 bases separating them. The CDR3 contains 14 residues. Germline CDR1 reads SEHNR; CDR2 reads FQNEAQ (reference sequence). The CDR3 region has the DNA TGTGCCAGCAGCTTATCCGCAGGGAGGCCTGAAGCTTTCTTT. Translation gives CASSLSAGRPEAFF.

The CDR3 protein is CASSLIGRLADNEQFF. The CDR3 bases are TGCGCCAGCAGCTTGATTGGTCGGCTAGCAGACAATGAGCAGTTCTTC. V gene TRBV5-1 combines with J gene TRBJ2-1, with D possibly TRBD2 on 5 matching bases. V was trimmed by 1 base and J by 5 bases, leaving 16 bases between them. CDR1 is SGHRS, CDR2 YFSETQ, per germline. This CDR3 comprises 16 residues. Drawing the rest from reference TRBV5-1 and TRBJ2-1, the complete variable domain is KAGVTQTPRYLIKTRGQQVTLSCSPISGHRSVSWYQQTPGQGLQFLFEYFSETQRNKGNFPGRFSGRQFSNSRSEMNVSTLELGDSALYLCASSLIGRLADNEQFFGPGTRLTVL.

J is TRBJ2-1 and V is TRBV5-4, with D hard to call. Per the germline V gene, CDR1 is SGHNT and CDR2 is YYREEE (reference sequence). With 2 bases removed from V and 6 bases from J, the gap between germline ends came to 9 bases. This CDR3 spans 13 amino acids. The CDR3 protein is CASSFTAPNEQFF. The DNA of the CDR3 is TGTGCCAGCAGCTTTACAGCTCCCAATGAGCAGTTCTTC.

The chain uses TRBV19 and TRBJ1-2, with 7 bases fitting TRBD1. Germline V gene sequence: CDR1 LNHDA, CDR2 SQIVND (reference sequence). V lost 5 bases and J lost 2; bases outside the gene matches: 8. The CDR3 is made up of 15 amino acids. The CDR3 is CASSSTGVTNYGYTF. CDR3 bases: TGTGCCAGTAGTTCAACAGGGGTAACAAACTATGGCTACACCTTC.

CDR3 loop: CASSLPTSGTINEQFF. In DNA form, the CDR3 reads TGTGCCAGCAGTCTCCCGACTAGCGGGACAATAAATGAGCAGTTCTTC. This chain joins TRBV3-1 (or the pseudogene TRBV3-2) and TRBJ2-1; the match to TRBD2 covers 11 bases. Trimming took 6 bases from V and 7 from J; bases not matched to a gene: 11. Germline-derived CDR1 and CDR2 are LGHDT and YNNKEL (reference sequence). This CDR3 is 16 amino acids long.